The rows below give T cell receptor beta chains drawn from one sample of a study of blood T cell repertoires in COVID-19. TCRdb's table, derived via immunoSEQ multiplex PCR, lists solely in-frame clones and lacks some. The table shows over 55,000 clones, with roughly 84% occurring only once. The sample comprised peripheral blood. These receptors came from a man aged 50-60 years with active COVID-19. Each CDR3 is given with its conserved first and last residue. D genes are given only for firm matches. Some rows mark clone size as missing; the rest say once, few, many or name a class of expanded clone.

V	length	J	size	D	DNA	CDR3
TRBV4-2	15	TRBJ1-5	NA	NA	TGTGCCAGCAGCGAAGAAGGGGATAGCAATCAGCCCCAGCATTTT	CASSEEGDSNQPQHF
TRBV5-1	15	TRBJ2-3	NA	TRBD1	TGCGCCAGCGGCTCCGCGGGGACAGGGACAGATACGCAGTATTTT	CASGSAGTGTDTQYF
TRBV5-8	17	TRBJ1-4	NA	TRBD1	TGTGCCAGCAGTCGATGGACAGGGGGAGCAACTAATGAAAAACTGTTTTTT	CASSRWTGGATNEKLFF
TRBV21-1	14	TRBJ2-2	NA	NA	TGTGCCAGCAGCAATGAGCGGGAGACCGGGGAGCTGTTTTTT	CASSNERETGELFF
TRBV15	15	TRBJ2-7	NA	TRBD2	TGTGCCACCAGCCTCGGGGGGAGCGGGAGGTACGAGCAGTACTTC	CATSLGGSGRYEQYF
TRBV5-8	17	TRBJ1-1	NA	NA	TGTGCCAGCAGCTCGTTCATCACGCTAGCGCCGAACACTGAAGCTTTCTTT	CASSSFITLAPNTEAFF
TRBV12-3/TRBV12-4	13	TRBJ1-5	NA	NA	TGTGCCAGCAGTTGGGCGGGGAATCAGCCCCAGCATTTT	CASSWAGNQPQHF
TRBV30	14	TRBJ1-6	NA	NA	TGTGCCTGGAGTGTACTGCCAGGGGATTCACCCCTCCACTTT	CAWSVLPGDSPLHF
TRBV29-1	13	TRBJ2-5	NA	TRBD1	TGCAGCGTTGGAGGGGACAGGGGGGAGACCCAGTACTTC	CSVGGDRGETQYF
TRBV10-1	13	TRBJ1-5	once	NA	TGCGCCAGCAGCGGCCTAACCAGGGAGCCCCAGCATTTT	CASSGLTREPQHF
TRBV5-4	14	TRBJ2-3	NA	NA	TGTGCCAGTGAGCTCGGGAGTCGCACAGATACGCAGTATTTT	CASELGSRTDTQYF
TRBV29-1	14	TRBJ2-1	few	NA	TGCAGCGTTGAACCCGGGAGAGGCTACAATGAGCAGTTCTTC	CSVEPGRGYNEQFF
TRBV5-1	12	TRBJ2-2	NA	NA	TGCGCCAGCAGGGAGGACACCGGGGAGCTGTTTTTT	CASREDTGELFF
TRBV7-9	15	TRBJ1-5	NA	NA	TGTGCCAGCAGCCCTTCCGGGTTGCGCAATCAGCCCCAGCATTTT	CASSPSGLRNQPQHF
TRBV6-6	13	TRBJ1-1	NA	NA	TGTGCCATCGCCCGGCAGGTCAACACTGAAGCTTTCTTT	CAIARQVNTEAFF
TRBV21-1	17	TRBJ2-1	once	NA	TGTGCCAGCAGCACACCCAGGACTAGCGGGTACTACAATGAGCAGTTCTTC	CASSTPRTSGYYNEQFF
TRBV29-1	14	TRBJ2-1	NA	NA	TGCAGCGTTAGGACGGGAGGCCAAGGGGGTGAGCAGTTCTTC	CSVRTGGQGGEQFF
TRBV5-1	16	TRBJ2-1	NA	TRBD1	TGCGCCAGCAGCCAAAGAGGACAGGCTACCTACAATGAGCAGTTCTTC	CASSQRGQATYNEQFF
TRBV2	14	TRBJ2-2	NA	NA	TGTGCCCTCAGAAAGGGGCGAGGCACCGGGGAGCTGTTTTTT	CALRKGRGTGELFF
TRBV5-1	15	TRBJ2-5	NA	TRBD2	TGCGCCAGCAGCTACGGGACTAGCGGACAAGAGACCCAGTACTTC	CASSYGTSGQETQYF
TRBV9	16	TRBJ2-3	NA	NA	TGTGCCAGCAGTTTAGCGGCAGCTCGGGCCACAGATACGCAGTATTTT	CASSLAAARATDTQYF
TRBV30	13	TRBJ1-5	few	NA	TGTGCCTGGAGGGGAGATAGCAATCAGCCCCAGCATTTT	CAWRGDSNQPQHF
TRBV7-2	15	TRBJ1-2	NA	TRBD1	TGTGCCAGCAGCTTAGCGGGGGGACAGGACGGGCGCTACACCTTC	CASSLAGGQDGRYTF
TRBV4-1	14	TRBJ2-1	NA	NA	TGCGCCAGCAGTCAAGAGACGAGGTACAATGAGCAGTTCTTC	CASSQETRYNEQFF
TRBV5-5	14	TRBJ2-7	NA	TRBD1	TGTGCCAGCAGCCGGGACAGGCCGGCCTACGAGCAGTACTTC	CASSRDRPAYEQYF
TRBV6-5	13	TRBJ1-5	few	TRBD1	TGTGCCAGCAGCAGGGACAGAAATCAGCCCCAGCATTTT	CASSRDRNQPQHF
TRBV27	14	TRBJ2-7	medium-sized	NA	TGTGCCAGCAGTTTCAGGGGACCCAATGGGGAGCAGTACTTC	CASSFRGPNGEQYF
TRBV13	14	TRBJ2-3	once	NA	TGTGCCAGCAGCTTAGTGAGCCCGGGGGATACGCAGTATTTT	CASSLVSPGDTQYF
TRBV6-1	13	TRBJ2-7	NA	NA	TGTGCCAGCAGTGAAGGGTTGAGGAGGGAGCAGTACTTC	CASSEGLRREQYF
TRBV27	14	TRBJ2-7	NA	NA	TGTGCCAGCAGCTTTAGCGGTAGCTCCTACGAGCAGTACTTC	CASSFSGSSYEQYF
TRBV7-9	14	TRBJ2-4	NA	NA	TGTGCCAGCAGCTTCGACGGGGCCAAAAACATTCAGTACTTC	CASSFDGAKNIQYF
TRBV2	13	TRBJ2-5	NA	TRBD2	TGTGCCAGCAAGCCTAGCGGGGTTGAGACCCAGTACTTC	CASKPSGVETQYF
TRBV2	13	TRBJ1-2	few	TRBD1	TGTGCCAGCAGTGAGAGACAGGGTAATGGCTACACCTTC	CASSERQGNGYTF
TRBV15	15	TRBJ2-5	NA	NA	TGTGCCACCAGCAGGCGAAACTACCTCCAAGAGACCCAGTACTTC	CATSRRNYLQETQYF
TRBV6-2/TRBV6-3	12	TRBJ2-1	NA	NA	TGTGCCAGCAGCCTCCGCGGCAATGAGCAGTTCTTC	CASSLRGNEQFF
TRBV3-1/TRBV3-2	15	TRBJ2-5	NA	TRBD1	TGTGCCAGCAGCTTTAGGACAGGGAGGCAAGAGACCCAGTACTTC	CASSFRTGRQETQYF
TRBV25-1	16	TRBJ2-3	NA	NA	TGTGCCAGCAGTGAATTCAGCGCGATAGGCACAGATACGCAGTATTTT	CASSEFSAIGTDTQYF
TRBV12-5	14	TRBJ1-1	NA	NA	TGTGCCTCGCGGCTCCGGTCCATGAACACTGAAGCTTTCTTT	CASRLRSMNTEAFF
TRBV4-3	15	TRBJ1-5	NA	NA	TGCGCCAGCAGCCAAGCCGCGGGGGCTCCTCAGCCCCAGCATTTT	CASSQAAGAPQPQHF
TRBV7-9	15	TRBJ2-3	NA	NA	TGTGCCAGCAGCTTATTCGACGGGAGCACAGATACGCAGTATTTT	CASSLFDGSTDTQYF
TRBV4-1	22	TRBJ2-4	NA	NA	TGCGCCAGCAGCCAAGATGTACTCGTAACAGGGAATCTGTTTCTGGCCAAAAACATTCAGTACTTC	CASSQDVLVTGNLFLAKNIQYF